What follows describes a single T cell receptor (beta chain). What it binds is unknown. Germline-derived CDR1 and CDR2 are SGHAT and FQNNGV. The germline V and J ends were trimmed by 1 base and 2 bases, with 7 bases remaining between them. The CDR3 is 14 residues long. This table comes from immunoSEQ multiplex PCR, and its TCRdb copy is limited to in-frame clones, with some not included. The data contain about 820,000 clones, 90% to 95% of them singletons. The naive CD8 subset, CD45RO-negative cells positively selected for CCR7, excluded terminally differentiated effector memory CD45RA+ cells. These data originate in a study of shared clonotypes between healthy human individuals. Points from the study as a whole: Among non-shared clonotypes, generation probabilities were lower than among those shared by all four donors.

The clonotype comes from a young man in good health. The chain uses TRBV11-2 and TRBJ2-3; D not certain. The sequencing sample was made of naive CD8+ T cells sorted from blood. CDR3 sequence reads: CASSLGLFTDTQYF. CDR3 in DNA: TGTGCCAGCAGCTTAGGGCTATTCACAGATACGCAGTATTTT.